The clone carrying this TCR beta chain was observed a single time. The sample belongs to a study of blood T cell repertoires in COVID-19. Overall study: Whether acute or convalescent, the COVID-19 samples came from the United States, Italy and Spain. PBMCs, B-cell-depleted T cells, or T cells provided the cDNA or gDNA that made up the material.

This CDR3 has 16 residues. Germline lookup yields CDR1 SEHNR and CDR2 FQNEAQ (reference sequence). V was pared by 5 bases and J by 4 bases, with 20 bases between. Sequencing used immunoSEQ multiplex PCR; TCRdb keeps in-frame clones, though not all of them. The top ten clones hold almost 10% of a sample with roughly 140,000 clones, roughly 82% of them seen once. The rearrangement joins TRBV7-9 to TRBJ1-2, with a tentative D call TRBD1 (5 bases). Material: peripheral blood. This receptor was obtained from a woman in her forties or fifties with acute or convalescent COVID-19. The CDR3 here is CASSLSRGVGSYGYTF. The DNA of the CDR3 is TGTGCCAGCAGCCTCTCCCGGGGGGTGGGGAGCTATGGCTACACCTTC. Variable domain in full (rest from reference TRBV7-9 and TRBJ1-2): DTGVSQNPRHKITKRGQNVTFRCDPISEHNRLYWYRQTLGQGPEFLTYFQNEAQLEKSRLLSDRFSAERPKGSFSTLEIQRTEQGDSAMYLCASSLSRGVGSYGYTFGSGTRLTVV.